The source of this T cell receptor (beta chain) is a study of shared clonotypes between healthy human individuals. The method was immunoSEQ multiplex PCR; TCRdb's version includes in-frame clones alone and lacks a portion of them. The data show about 2 million clones, with about 94% seen just once and 0.85% to 1.2% held by the top ten. As defined, naive CD8 cells were CD45RO-negative and positively selected for CCR7, with terminally differentiated effector memory CD45RA+ cells excluded. This CDR3 has 14 residues. Germline V gene lookup returns CDR1 PRHDT and CDR2 FYEKMQ (reference sequence). The V end lost 6 bases, the J end lost 7 bases, and 16 bases lay between the germline ends.

The sequence was collected from a man between 18 and 29 years old in good health. Sequenced sample: naive CD8+ T cells sorted from blood. V usage is TRBV13 and J usage is TRBJ1-5, with D possibly being TRBD1 (6 bases). The CDR3 is CASSEGQGRQPQHF. In DNA form, the CDR3 reads TGTGCCAGCAGTGAAGGGCAGGGGCGCCAGCCCCAGCATTTT.